Listed below are T cell receptor beta chains from one sample, sequenced in a study of blood T cell repertoires in COVID-19. Clones were read by immunoSEQ multiplex PCR, and TCRdb kept only the in-frame ones, dropping some. The sample consists of approximately 200,000 clones, about 90% of them appearing once. Specimen: PBMCs or T cells enriched from blood (not recorded which). The source of these receptors is a woman in her 30s who had recovered from COVID-19. Both conserved end residues are part of each CDR3. The D gene is left open where the match is weak. The listing skips clone size in some rows; elsewhere it reads once, few, many or a size class.

v_gene: TRBV5-1
d_gene: NA
abundance: NA
j_gene: TRBJ1-4
CDR3nt: TGCGCCAGCACACAAAGTAAGCTCGACAGTAATGAAAAACTGTTTTTT
CDR3aa: CASTQSKLDSNEKLFF

v_gene: TRBV9
d_gene: TRBD1
abundance: NA
j_gene: TRBJ1-1
CDR3nt: TGTGCCAGCAGCGTAGGACAGGGGATCACTGAAGCTTTCTTT
CDR3aa: CASSVGQGITEAFF

v_gene: TRBV6-4
d_gene: NA
abundance: NA
j_gene: TRBJ2-2
CDR3nt: TGTGCCAGCAGTGACGACTGGAACACCGGGGAGCTGTTTTTT
CDR3aa: CASSDDWNTGELFF

v_gene: TRBV20-1
d_gene: NA
abundance: NA
j_gene: TRBJ1-6
CDR3nt: TGCAGTGCTAGTGTCGGAAGGGGCACGGGTTCACCCCTCCACTTT
CDR3aa: CSASVGRGTGSPLHF

v_gene: TRBV12-3/TRBV12-4
d_gene: NA
abundance: NA
j_gene: TRBJ1-5
CDR3nt: TGTGCCAGCACCATGGCGGGGCAGCCCCAGCATTTT
CDR3aa: CASTMAGQPQHF

v_gene: TRBV12-3/TRBV12-4
d_gene: NA
abundance: NA
j_gene: TRBJ1-1
CDR3nt: TGTGCCAGCAGCCAATTATCGAGTACTGAAGCTTTCTTT
CDR3aa: CASSQLSSTEAFF

v_gene: TRBV27
d_gene: NA
abundance: once
j_gene: TRBJ2-3
CDR3nt: TGTGCCAGCAGCCTGTGGGGGGGCACAGATACGCAGTATTTT
CDR3aa: CASSLWGGTDTQYF

v_gene: TRBV29-1
d_gene: TRBD2
abundance: NA
j_gene: TRBJ2-2
CDR3nt: TGCAGCGTTCGGACTAGCGGGAACACCGGGGAGCTGTTTTTT
CDR3aa: CSVRTSGNTGELFF

v_gene: TRBV7-9
d_gene: TRBD1
abundance: NA
j_gene: TRBJ1-5
CDR3nt: TGTGCCAGCAGTCGATCCGGGACAGAGTACAATCAGCCCCAGCATTTT
CDR3aa: CASSRSGTEYNQPQHF

v_gene: TRBV19
d_gene: TRBD1
abundance: NA
j_gene: TRBJ1-1
CDR3nt: TGTGCCAGTAGTGAGGGACAGGGGTACACTGAAGCTTTCTTT
CDR3aa: CASSEGQGYTEAFF

v_gene: TRBV6-5
d_gene: NA
abundance: NA
j_gene: TRBJ1-1
CDR3nt: TGTGCCAGCAGTTCCAGGGGAGTTAGGACTGAAGCTTTCTTT
CDR3aa: CASSSRGVRTEAFF

v_gene: TRBV5-4
d_gene: TRBD1
abundance: few
j_gene: TRBJ2-2
CDR3nt: TGTGCCAGCAACCGGGGGGGACAGGGGGACACCGGGGAGCTGTTTTTT
CDR3aa: CASNRGGQGDTGELFF

v_gene: TRBV7-3
d_gene: NA
abundance: few
j_gene: TRBJ1-1
CDR3nt: TGTGCCAGCAGCTCCCTAACGGGGAACACTGAAGCTTTCTTT
CDR3aa: CASSSLTGNTEAFF

v_gene: TRBV5-6
d_gene: NA
abundance: NA
j_gene: TRBJ1-2
CDR3nt: TGTGCCAGCAGCTTAGGGACATCGAACTATGGCTACACCTTC
CDR3aa: CASSLGTSNYGYTF

v_gene: TRBV7-2
d_gene: NA
abundance: NA
j_gene: TRBJ2-7
CDR3nt: TGTGCCAGCAGCTTAGGAGGTGCCGACTACGAGCAGTACTTC
CDR3aa: CASSLGGADYEQYF

v_gene: TRBV4-1
d_gene: NA
abundance: NA
j_gene: TRBJ2-7
CDR3nt: TGCGCCAGCAGCCCATTTGACAGGTCGGACGAGCAGTACTTC
CDR3aa: CASSPFDRSDEQYF

v_gene: TRBV9
d_gene: TRBD2
abundance: NA
j_gene: TRBJ2-3
CDR3nt: TGTGCCAGCAGCTCTAGCGGGGGGTGGTTAGATACGCAGTATTTT
CDR3aa: CASSSSGGWLDTQYF

v_gene: TRBV6-2/TRBV6-3
d_gene: NA
abundance: few
j_gene: TRBJ1-2
CDR3nt: TGTGCCAGCAGTTACTCGAGGGAAGGGAGCGGCTACACCTTC
CDR3aa: CASSYSREGSGYTF

v_gene: TRBV18
d_gene: NA
abundance: NA
j_gene: TRBJ1-6
CDR3nt: TGTGCCAGCTCACCAACGGGGGTCAGGGTCACTAATTCACCCCTCCACTTT
CDR3aa: CASSPTGVRVTNSPLHF

v_gene: TRBV11-1
d_gene: TRBD2
abundance: few
j_gene: TRBJ2-3
CDR3nt: TGTGCCAGCAGCCCACGTAGCGGGGGTCCAGATACGCAGTATTTT
CDR3aa: CASSPRSGGPDTQYF

v_gene: TRBV5-1
d_gene: TRBD1
abundance: NA
j_gene: TRBJ1-1
CDR3nt: TGCGCCAGCACCGCGACAGGGAAGACTGAAGCTTTCTTT
CDR3aa: CASTATGKTEAFF

v_gene: TRBV12-3/TRBV12-4
d_gene: NA
abundance: NA
j_gene: TRBJ1-2
CDR3nt: TGTGCCAGCATCCAAAGAAACTCCTATGGCTACACCTTC
CDR3aa: CASIQRNSYGYTF

v_gene: TRBV7-2
d_gene: TRBD1
abundance: once
j_gene: TRBJ2-2
CDR3nt: TGTGCCAGCAGCTTAGCGGGACAGGGTCTCACCGGGGAGCTGTTTTTT
CDR3aa: CASSLAGQGLTGELFF

v_gene: TRBV12-3/TRBV12-4
d_gene: NA
abundance: NA
j_gene: TRBJ2-7
CDR3nt: TGTGCCAGCAGTTTCGGGGGAACCTACGAGCAGTACTTC
CDR3aa: CASSFGGTYEQYF

v_gene: TRBV6-5
d_gene: TRBD1
abundance: NA
j_gene: TRBJ1-2
CDR3nt: TGTGCCAGCAGTCTAGACAGGGTATGGGGCTACACCTTC
CDR3aa: CASSLDRVWGYTF

v_gene: TRBV9
d_gene: TRBD1
abundance: NA
j_gene: TRBJ1-2
CDR3nt: TGTGCCAGCAGCCAGACAGGGGGCGCAGATGGCTACACCTTC
CDR3aa: CASSQTGGADGYTF

v_gene: TRBV27
d_gene: NA
abundance: NA
j_gene: TRBJ2-3
CDR3nt: TGTGCCAGCAGTTTCTTCGTTGCAGATACGCAGTATTTT
CDR3aa: CASSFFVADTQYF